One sample yielded the 17 T cell receptor beta chains listed below, sequenced in a study of blood T cell repertoires in COVID-19. Profiling relied on immunoSEQ multiplex PCR, and the TCRdb table lists in-frame clones only, not all of them. There are about 270,000 clones in the sample; about 89% occur only once, and over 2% lies in the top ten. The source material was PBMCs or T cells enriched from blood (not recorded which). These receptors were collected from a woman aged 18-35 years who had recovered from COVID-19.

The V and J genes are TRBV10-3 and TRBJ2-7, with 8 bases lining up with TRBD2. V was pared by 2 bases and J by 0 bases, with 6 bases of the junction left unmatched. Looked up from germline, CDR1 is ENHRY and CDR2 is SYGVKD. This CDR3 has 16 amino acids. CDR3 DNA: TGTGCCATCAGTGAGGGGATAACTAGCGGCTCCTACGAGCAGTACTTC. Amino acid sequence: CAISEGITSGSYEQYF.

The CDR3 DNA is TGTGCCACCAGCAGAGATATAGGGGACAGATATTCACCCCTCCACTTT. Translation: CATSRDIGDRYSPLHF. The chain has TRBV15 and TRBJ1-6, with TRBD1 matching 7 bases. The ends lost 0 bases at V and 8 bases at J; junction bases unmatched: 7. The germline V gene has CDR1 LNHNV and CDR2 YYDKDF (reference sequence). This CDR3 has 16 residues.

CDR3 sequence: CASSQGYLATGELFF. As DNA, the CDR3 is TGTGCCAGCAGCCAAGGGTATCTAGCGACCGGGGAGCTGTTTTTT. The chain carries TRBV3-1 (or the pseudogene TRBV3-2) and TRBJ2-2; D is possibly TRBD2 (6 bases). Trimming cost V 1 base and J 5 bases, with 11 bases left between them. Germline V lookup: CDR1 LGHDT, CDR2 YNNKEL (reference sequence). CDR3 length equals 15 residues.

V is TRBV9 and J is TRBJ1-4; 7 bases line up with TRBD1. From germline, CDR1 is SGDLS and CDR2 YYNGEE. This CDR3 contains 16 residues. The junction had 14 bases not matched to a gene; V was cut back by 4 bases and J by 8 bases. The CDR3 bases are TGTGCCAGCAGCCCGAATCCGGGACAAGGGGGCGAAAAACTGTTTTTT. Protein: CASSPNPGQGGEKLFF.

The V and J genes are TRBV18 and TRBJ2-1, with D perhaps TRBD1 (5 bases). Germline-derived CDR1 and CDR2 are KGHSH and LQKENI. The CDR3 covers 14 residues. V dropped 0 bases and J dropped 14 bases, with 17 bases sitting between them. CDR3 nucleotide sequence: TGTGCCAGCTCACCACCGCGGCAGGGAATTGTTGAGTTCTTC. Its protein is CASSPPRQGIVEFF.

The V and J genes are TRBV10-2 and TRBJ1-6, with D unresolved. Germline CDR1 reads WSHSY; CDR2 reads SAAADI. The length of the CDR3 is 14 residues. Trimming left V 7 bases short and J 4 bases short, with 11 bases between. The CDR3 protein is CASKTQSYNSPLHF. The CDR3 region has the DNA TGCGCCAGCAAAACACAGAGTTATAATTCACCCCTCCACTTT.

V gene TRBV30 combines with J gene TRBJ1-2, with 9 bases lining up with TRBD1. The CDR3 spans 13 residues. CDR1 GTSNPN and CDR2 SVGIG come from the germline V gene (reference sequence). V lost 3 bases, J lost 7 bases, and 6 bases stayed unmatched. CDR3 sequence: CAWRATGGFGYTF. The CDR3 bases are TGTGCCTGGAGAGCTACAGGGGGCTTTGGCTACACCTTC.

The chain links TRBV19 to TRBJ1-5; D remains unclear. This CDR3 is built from 13 residues. The germline gives CDR1 LNHDA, CDR2 SQIVND (reference sequence). Trimming took 2 bases from V and 7 from J, leaving 9 bases between them. CDR3 sequence reads: CASSIPLEQPQHF. Written as DNA, the CDR3 is TGTGCCAGTAGTATACCGTTGGAGCAGCCCCAGCATTTT.

The chain uses TRBV28 and TRBJ2-7; 7 bases map to TRBD1. V was clipped by 8 bases and J by 5 bases; unmatched bases: 6. The CDR3 has 12 residues. Germline CDR1 and CDR2: MDHEN and SYDVKM. CDR3 in amino acids: CASSTGVNEQYF. In DNA, the CDR3 is TGTGCCAGCTCCACAGGGGTGAACGAGCAGTACTTC.

This clone was observed a few times. The chain has TRBV7-2 and TRBJ2-5; TRBD2 aligns across 9 bases. The CDR3 extends over 16 amino acids. J lost 5 bases, V lost 5 bases, and 12 bases had no gene match. Germline-derived CDR1 and CDR2 are SGHTA and FQGNSA. CDR3 in amino acids: CASSPPGAGGRETQYF. Written as DNA, the CDR3 is TGTGCCAGCAGCCCACCGGGAGCGGGGGGTAGGGAGACCCAGTACTTC.

This chain joins TRBV7-2 and TRBJ1-5, with D possibly TRBD1 on 6 matching bases. The CDR3 has 16 residues. Germline V gene sequence: CDR1 SGHTA, CDR2 FQGNSA. V was cut by 2 bases and J by 6 bases, with 17 bases left in between. CDR3 coding DNA: TGTGCCAGCAGCTTAATCATTGGGGGCGGGGGTCAGCCCCAGCATTTT. Its protein product is CASSLIIGGGGQPQHF.

This chain uses TRBV4-1 with TRBJ1-2; D unclear. The V gene lost 1 base and the J gene lost 7 bases, with 4 bases spanning the gap. This CDR3 is built from 11 residues. Germline V lookup: CDR1 MGHRA, CDR2 YSYEKL. The CDR3 is CASSQGLGYTF. The DNA of the CDR3 is TGCGCCAGCAGCCAAGGACTTGGCTACACCTTC.

CDR3 DNA sequence: TGTGCCTGGGGGGGGACTGACTCTGGAAACACCATATATTTT. Translation: CAWGGTDSGNTIYF. This sequence joins TRBV30 and TRBJ1-3, with D perhaps matching TRBD1 (5 bases). Germline values: CDR1 GTSNPN, CDR2 SVGIG (reference sequence). V was trimmed by 5 bases and J by 0 bases, leaving 11 bases between them. The CDR3 totals 14 residues.

This clone was recorded only once. The rearrangement joins TRBV28 to TRBJ2-7, with TRBD1 as a possible D gene (8 bases). The germline V gene encodes CDR1 MDHEN and CDR2 SYDVKM. Trimming took 1 base from V and 5 from J, leaving 12 bases between them. There are 14 residues in the CDR3. The CDR3 nucleotides read TGTGCCAGCAGTTTATACAGGGGGGGAGACGAGCAGTACTTC. It is translated as CASSLYRGGDEQYF.

This chain uses TRBV28 with TRBJ2-1; 9 bases map to TRBD2. V was pared by 6 bases and J by 10 bases, with 16 bases of the junction left unmatched. The germline gives CDR1 MDHEN, CDR2 SYDVKM. This CDR3 region has 16 residues. CDR3 sequence (DNA): TGTGCCAGCAGCCCCAACCTAGCGGGGAGGAGGGAGGAGCAGTTCTTC. This translates into CASSPNLAGRREEQFF.

This chain links TRBV5-4 with TRBJ2-3, with 14 bases that match TRBD2. J was trimmed by 5 bases and V by 3 bases; bases with no gene match: 8. The CDR3 runs 17 residues. Germline V gives CDR1 SGHNT, CDR2 YYREEE (reference sequence). This CDR3 is CASSSGLAGGAQDTQYF. Here the CDR3 DNA reads TGTGCCAGCAGCTCAGGACTAGCGGGAGGTGCGCAAGATACGCAGTATTTT.

There are many counts of this clone. The genes are TRBV11-2 and TRBJ1-6; D is ambiguous. V lost 5 bases to trimming and J lost 0 bases, with 11 bases between them. Germline V gives CDR1 SGHAT, CDR2 FQNNGV. This CDR3 has 16 residues. This CDR3 is CASSTRPSSYNSPLHF. The CDR3 DNA is TGTGCCAGCAGCACCCGTCCGAGCTCCTATAATTCACCCCTCCACTTT. Variable domain in full (rest from reference TRBV11-2 and TRBJ1-6): EAGVAQSPRYKIIEKRQSVAFWCNPISGHATLYWYQQILGQGPKLLIQFQNNGVVDDSQLPKDRFSAERLKGVDSTLKIQPAKLEDSAVYLCASSTRPSSYNSPLHFGNGTRLTVT.